Listed below are T cell receptor beta chains from one sample, sequenced in a study of shared clonotypes between healthy human individuals. TCRdb's copy holds only in-frame clones and misses some; the assay was immunoSEQ multiplex PCR. The sample has roughly 650,000 clones; about 96% are singletons. Sequenced input: naive CD4+ T cells sorted from blood. The source of these receptors is a woman aged 25 to 45 in good health. Each CDR3 is given with its conserved first and last residue. The D gene is left open where the match is weak. Clone size is given for some rows only: seen once, a few or many times, or a class if the clone is expanded.

j_call d_call clone_size v_call cdr3_aa cdr3_nt
TRBJ2-3 TRBD2 NA TRBV28 CASRARGSGRVADTQYF TGTGCCAGCAGGGCCCGGGGTAGCGGGAGGGTGGCAGATACGCAGTATTTT
TRBJ2-3 NA NA TRBV10-2 CASRLEGGTDTQYF TGCGCCAGCAGACTCGAGGGGGGCACAGATACGCAGTATTTT
TRBJ1-2 NA NA TRBV28 CASRPQGSYGYTF TGTGCCAGCAGACCACAGGGATCCTATGGCTACACCTTC
TRBJ1-6 NA NA TRBV6-5 CASSYSVLGSPLHF TGTGCCAGCAGTTACTCGGTTTTGGGATCACCCCTCCACTTT
TRBJ2-3 TRBD1 NA TRBV9 CASSVGGQGAADTQYF TGTGCCAGCAGCGTAGGGGGTCAGGGGGCGGCAGATACGCAGTATTTT
TRBJ2-7 NA NA TRBV19 CASSIGGAGLSYEQYF TGTGCCAGTAGTATAGGAGGGGCCGGACTCTCCTACGAGCAGTACTTC
TRBJ2-3 NA NA TRBV5-6 CASSLSGSTDTQYF TGTGCCAGCAGCTTAAGTGGTAGCACAGATACGCAGTATTTT
TRBJ1-2 NA NA TRBV28 CASSGNGYTF TGTGCCAGCAGTGGGAATGGCTACACCTTC
TRBJ2-1 NA NA TRBV6-5 CASSYRRKVNEQFF TGTGCCAGCAGTTATCGCAGGAAAGTCAATGAGCAGTTCTTC
TRBJ2-7 TRBD1 once TRBV18 CASSTGTVDEQYF TGTGCCAGCTCAACGGGGACAGTAGACGAGCAGTACTTC
TRBJ2-7 TRBD2 NA TRBV5-6 CASSWDSGTRYYEQYF TGTGCCAGCAGCTGGGATTCCGGGACTAGATACTACGAGCAGTACTTC
TRBJ2-1 TRBD2 NA TRBV7-8 CASSLVAGGLGEQFF TGTGCCAGCAGCTTAGTGGCGGGAGGGCTGGGAGAGCAGTTCTTC
TRBJ2-1 TRBD2 NA TRBV4-2 CASSQAGTSFQSSYNEQFF TGTGCCAGCAGCCAGGCCGGGACTAGCTTCCAGAGCTCCTACAATGAGCAGTTCTTC
TRBJ2-3 TRBD2 once TRBV7-2 CASSPMEREGTDTQYF TGTGCCAGCAGCCCTATGGAGCGGGAGGGCACAGATACGCAGTATTTT
TRBJ2-7 TRBD2 NA TRBV5-4 CASSLRTSGTYEQYF TGTGCCAGCAGCTTGAGGACTAGCGGAACCTACGAGCAGTACTTC
TRBJ2-3 NA NA TRBV11-2 CASSSRVGARTDTQYF TGTGCCAGCAGTAGCCGAGTAGGAGCGCGCACAGATACGCAGTATTTT
TRBJ2-5 TRBD2 NA TRBV5-6 CASSLGLAGVKETQYF TGTGCCAGCAGCTTGGGGTTAGCGGGAGTAAAAGAGACCCAGTACTTC
TRBJ1-2 NA NA TRBV28 CASSLSVAGRDYGYTF TGTGCCAGCAGTTTATCGGTGGCAGGGAGGGACTATGGCTACACCTTC
TRBJ1-2 NA NA TRBV9 CASSRGGRNYGYTF TGTGCCAGCAGCCGGGGGGGACGGAACTATGGCTACACCTTC
TRBJ2-2 NA NA TRBV5-1 CASSLVGLNTGELFF TGCGCCAGCAGCTTGGTGGGGCTGAACACCGGGGAGCTGTTTTTT
TRBJ1-5 NA NA TRBV6-5 CASSPIQGSNQPQHF TGTGCCAGCAGTCCTATACAGGGAAGTAATCAGCCCCAGCATTTT
TRBJ2-5 NA once TRBV29-1 CSVDRGQETQYF TGCAGCGTTGACAGGGGACAAGAGACCCAGTACTTC
TRBJ2-2 NA NA TRBV7-2 CASSLGGTGELFF TGTGCCAGCAGCTTAGGTGGCACCGGGGAGCTGTTTTTT
TRBJ2-2 NA NA TRBV19 CASSIVPRDGGELFF TGTGCCAGTAGTATAGTCCCCAGGGATGGCGGGGAGCTGTTTTTT
TRBJ1-3 NA NA TRBV18 CASSQETSSGNTIYF TGTGCCAGCTCACAAGAAACTAGCTCTGGAAACACCATATATTTT
TRBJ2-1 NA once TRBV5-1 CASSLAGSATYNEQFF TGCGCCAGCAGCTTGGCGGGGTCGGCTACCTACAATGAGCAGTTCTTC